Presented here are 12 T cell receptor beta chains from one specimen sequenced in a study of cytomegalovirus exposure and HLA in healthy donors. PCR amplification relied on 60 Vbeta primers (plus 13 Jbeta primers). The repertoire was sequenced with immunoSEQ multiplex PCR; TCRdb's copy has only in-frame clones and lacks some. The sample includes around 110,000 clones, 82% of them seen just once. The sample taken for sequencing was PBMCs. The receptors here all came from a man younger than 40 in good health and CMV-seropositive.

The chain recombines TRBV5-1 with TRBJ2-4; D gene ambiguous. There are 14 residues in the CDR3. Germline CDR1 reads SGHRS; CDR2 reads YFSETQ. The V and J ends lost 2 bases and 0 bases respectively, with 6 bases between them. CDR3 coding DNA: TGCGCCAGCAGCTTTGAAGCAGCCAAAAACATTCAGTACTTC. Translating gives CASSFEAAKNIQYF.

The chain has TRBV7-9 and TRBJ2-5, with D unresolved. The germline V and J ends were trimmed by 1 base and 5 bases, with 8 bases remaining between them. Germline values: CDR1 SEHNR, CDR2 FQNEAQ (reference sequence). The CDR3 is made up of 13 amino acids. This chain's CDR3 is CASSLGVSETQYF. The CDR3, as DNA: TGTGCCAGCAGCTTAGGTGTTTCGGAGACCCAGTACTTC.

This clone has a handful of counts. The V and J genes are TRBV7-9 and TRBJ1-1; D is uncertain. V was shortened by 1 base and J by 6 bases, with 12 bases between the two germline ends. CDR1 SEHNR and CDR2 FQNEAQ come from the germline V gene (reference sequence). The CDR3 is made up of 14 amino acids. CDR3 in amino acids: CASSLVSRPSEAFF. The DNA of the CDR3 is TGTGCCAGCAGCTTAGTTAGTCGCCCTTCTGAAGCTTTCTTT.

The chain employs TRBV6-1 and TRBJ1-1; D is unresolved. The CDR3 consists of 15 residues. V was shortened by 4 bases and J by 6 bases, with 18 bases between the two germline ends. Germline V CDR1 and CDR2: MNHNS, SASEGT. CDR3: CASSVEESLLAEAFF. Written as DNA, the CDR3 is TGTGCCAGCAGTGTGGAGGAATCCCTTCTCGCTGAAGCTTTCTTT.

This chain joins TRBV2 and TRBJ1-2; D may be TRBD1 (6 bases). V lost 7 bases and J 4 bases, leaving 31 bases between the germline ends. Germline CDR1 SNHLY, CDR2 FYNNEI. This CDR3 has 19 residues. As DNA, the CDR3 is TGTGCCAGCAAGGGGGGGTTTGGCAGGAAGGGCGAATCCCTCTATGGCTACACCTTC. Residues: CASKGGFGRKGESLYGYTF.

J is TRBJ1-2 and V is TRBV2, with TRBD1 as a possible D gene (5 bases). Germline V gives CDR1 SNHLY, CDR2 FYNNEI. Trimming pared 2 bases from V and 4 bases from J, leaving 20 bases between. The CDR3 has 17 residues. CDR3 protein: CASSEYPGARERYGYTF. The CDR3 region has the DNA TGTGCCAGCAGTGAATATCCGGGTGCCAGGGAACGCTATGGCTACACCTTC.

V gene TRBV15 combines with J gene TRBJ1-5; 8 bases align to TRBD1. Trimming removed 4 bases from V and 2 bases from J; junction bases left unmatched: 13. CDR3 size: 18 residues. Germline assignment: CDR1 LNHNV and CDR2 YYDKDF (reference sequence). As DNA, the CDR3 is TGTGCCACCAGCAACTGGGCAGGGGGCGTGGGGGGCAATCAGCCCCAGCATTTT. This encodes CATSNWAGGVGGNQPQHF.

This clone was recorded once. The chain joins TRBV15 to TRBJ2-1, with D perhaps matching TRBD2 (6 bases). In germline, CDR1 is LNHNV, CDR2 YYDKDF (reference sequence). The CDR3 has 16 residues. Deletions cut 0 bases from V and 7 bases from J, with 16 bases between. The CDR3 is CATSRDRFSGGNEQFF. CDR3 sequence (DNA): TGTGCCACCAGCAGAGATCGTTTTAGCGGAGGGAATGAGCAGTTCTTC.

The chain has TRBV7-8 and TRBJ1-5; TRBD1 might be the D (6 bases). The CDR3 runs 15 residues. CDR1 is SGHVS, CDR2 FQNEAQ, per germline. The germline V and J ends were trimmed by 6 bases and 4 bases, with 16 bases remaining between them. CDR3: CASRLTGTLNQPQHF. CDR3 nucleotides: TGTGCCAGCAGGTTGACCGGGACACTTAATCAGCCCCAGCATTTT.

The chain joins TRBV7-9 to TRBJ2-4, with 12 positions matching TRBD2. Trimming cost V 6 bases and J 0 bases; bases outside gene matches: 6. The CDR3 runs 17 residues. The germline CDR1 and CDR2 sequences are SEHNR and FQNEAQ (reference sequence). The CDR3 coding sequence is TGTGCCAGCAGTCCGACTAGCGGGGGCTTAGCCAAAAACATTCAGTACTTC. Amino acid sequence: CASSPTSGGLAKNIQYF.

The chain carries TRBV7-3 and TRBJ1-1; tentatively, D is TRBD1 (5 bases). V was trimmed by 2 bases and J by 1 base, leaving 20 bases between them. Germline values: CDR1 SGHTA, CDR2 FQGTGA. The CDR3 totals 18 residues. CDR3: CASSLASGYGVTNTEAFF. DNA of the CDR3: TGTGCCAGCAGCTTAGCGTCAGGGTATGGTGTCACGAACACTGAAGCTTTCTTT.

The rearrangement joins TRBV10-3 to TRBJ2-3; weak D call: TRBD2 (7 bases). In germline, CDR1 is ENHRY, CDR2 SYGVKD. The CDR3 length is 15 residues. V lost 6 bases, J lost 0 bases, and 13 bases lay in between. The CDR3 region is CAIRGGAASTDTQYF. CDR3 sequence (DNA): TGTGCCATCAGGGGGGGGGCTGCTAGCACAGATACGCAGTATTTT.